This T cell receptor (beta chain) was sequenced during a study of blood T cells in healthy people across ages. Whole-study findings and limits: With naive T cell percentage, TCR beta diversity showed a strong correlation. The study found more naive CD4+ cells and higher diversity in long-lived than aged donors.

Next came a second PCR, run for about 7 to 12 cycles, which used a sample-barcoded 5' primer along with a J-beta primer mix. A template-switch adaptor with 12 random nucleotides tagged each cDNA molecule. A single record per CDR3 protein comes from TCRdb applying MiXCR to the 5' RACE reads. This sample has roughly 830,000 distinct CDR3 sequences; about 59% occur once, and the top ten carry about a quarter. This CDR3 spans 15 amino acids. The germline CDR1 and CDR2 sequences are LGHNA and YSLEER. The V gene end was trimmed by 2 bases and the J gene end by 5 bases; junction bases not matched to a gene: 6. This clonotype was seen just once. Its antigen is still unknown.

The sequenced material came from blood. The chain employs TRBV4-3 and TRBJ2-5; TRBD1 matches 9 bases. This TCR derives from a man aged 25 to 40 in good health. The CDR3 nucleotides are TGCGCCAGCAGCCAACGCACAGGGGGCTGGGAGACCCAGTACTTC. It specifies CASSQRTGGWETQYF.